The source of this TCR beta chain is a study of T cell responses to AZD1222 COVID-19 vaccine (dated by TCRdb to about 2021). With respect to the entire study: AZD1222 recipients whose second dose came at about 4 weeks and those whose second dose came at about 12 weeks were combined into one group, since spike-specific TCR depth and breadth did not differ between the two schedules. A total of about 250 trial participants underwent TCR sequencing, of whom 200 to 220 had received two doses of AZD1222 and around 26 had received two doses of the MenACWY control vaccine. Trial participants were enrolled by age into subgroups of 18-55, 56-69 and 70-plus years, and around 150, 29 and 61 TCR-sequenced participants, respectively, were included in these subgroups.

The CDR3 regions of human TCRbeta chains were analyzed by immunosequencing. The authors' analysis ran thus. Repertoire TCRs were matched against a reference library of SARS-CoV-2-specific TCRs generated with the MIRA antigen-specificity platform. Breadth was defined as the fraction of unique TCRs that were SARS-CoV-2-associated. Depth was defined as the fraction of total T cells that were SARS-CoV-2-associated. Each spike-specific TCR was assigned to its reactive spike region and to a CD4 or CD8 class using the MIRA data. Log10-transformed breadth and depth values were compared by one-way ANOVA with Sidak's multiple comparisons tests. The table comes from immuneACCESS by way of TCRdb, which keeps in-frame sequences with V and J called. Part of the clones is missing from these tables; in studies checked, under half for an unresolved V gene and the rest for unknown reasons. The DNA was the basis for D and trimming; V, J and clone size are from that table. Recorded for this sample are 95,000 to 150,000 clones; 87% of them occurred a single time. Approximately 1.1% of the sample comes from the top ten.

Sequences MGHRA (CDR1) and YSYEKL (CDR2) are obtained from the germline V gene. The V and J ends are trimmed by 2 bases and 2 bases, leaving 13 bases between them. The CDR3 goes from the cysteine to the phenylalanine over 15 residues. Only CDR3 DNA is held: 45 bases, read in frame from base 1. Turning to this clone: Its antigen remains unidentified. Base qualities are not recorded, but no much larger clone differs from it by a single base.

Here is what the overall study found, with its caveats: Spike-specific TCR breadth and depth rose significantly after two AZD1222 doses compared with day 0 and with MenACWY recipients. Most participants were white British and females outnumbered males, and the authors suggested that clonal diversity may have been underestimated. In the small 56-69-year group, the increase in depth fell short of significance, most likely because of low power. Reportedly, almost half of the unique spike-specific TCRs recognized epitopes lying outside the regions that are mutated in the B.1.351 and B.1.1.7 variants. CD4 TCRs associated with the vaccine covered the entire spike protein, and the dominant responses were in regions 160-218 and 743-854. Conclusions about previously exposed vaccinees are limited, since just six AZD1222 recipients were seropositive for SARS-CoV-2 at baseline. Because no day 14 peak-response samples were available, the repertoires could be characterized only after the peak T cell response.

The intended sense of this specimen's time point label: baseline before first vaccination. Vaccinee samples were obtained from the UK trials COV001 and COV002, which included a single-blind randomized controlled phase 2/3 trial of AZD1222 (ChAdOx1 nCoV-19) in healthy adults. Trial participant PBMC samples were collected at day 0 and day 28 after the second dose for TCRbeta chain sequencing. The rearranged chain carries TRBV4-1 and TRBJ2-7, with the D call perhaps TRBD1 or TRBD2, as 5 bases match in each case. The sequence was collected from an adult in good health. The material sequenced was peripheral blood, taken on day 0 of AZD1222 vaccination. The CDR3 reads as follows: CASSQPGRRPYEQYF. DNA sequence: TGCGCCAGCAGCCAACCGGGGCGACGCCCCTACGAGCAGTACTTC.